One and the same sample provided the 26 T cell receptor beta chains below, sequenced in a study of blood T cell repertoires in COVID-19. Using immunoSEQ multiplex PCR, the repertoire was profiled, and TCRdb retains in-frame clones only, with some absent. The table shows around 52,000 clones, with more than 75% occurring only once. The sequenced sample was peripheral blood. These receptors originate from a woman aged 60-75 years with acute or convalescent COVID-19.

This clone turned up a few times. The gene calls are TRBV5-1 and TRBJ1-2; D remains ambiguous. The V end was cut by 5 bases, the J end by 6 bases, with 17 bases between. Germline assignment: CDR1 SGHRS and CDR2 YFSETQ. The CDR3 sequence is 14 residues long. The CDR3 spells CASSPGSPGDGYTF. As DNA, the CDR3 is TGCGCCAGCAGTCCCGGGTCCCCCGGCGATGGCTACACCTTC.

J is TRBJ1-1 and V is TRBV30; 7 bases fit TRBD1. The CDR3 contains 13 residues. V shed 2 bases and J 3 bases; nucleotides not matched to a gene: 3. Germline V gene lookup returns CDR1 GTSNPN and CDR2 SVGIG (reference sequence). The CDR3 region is CAWSYDRDTEAFF. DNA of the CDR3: TGTGCCTGGAGTTACGACAGGGACACTGAAGCTTTCTTT.

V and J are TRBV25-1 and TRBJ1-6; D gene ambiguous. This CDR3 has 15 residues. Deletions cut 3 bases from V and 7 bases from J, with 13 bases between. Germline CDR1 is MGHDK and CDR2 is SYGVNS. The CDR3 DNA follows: TGTGCCAGCAGTGACGCTACCTCGCAAAATTCACCCCTCCACTTT. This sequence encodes CASSDATSQNSPLHF.

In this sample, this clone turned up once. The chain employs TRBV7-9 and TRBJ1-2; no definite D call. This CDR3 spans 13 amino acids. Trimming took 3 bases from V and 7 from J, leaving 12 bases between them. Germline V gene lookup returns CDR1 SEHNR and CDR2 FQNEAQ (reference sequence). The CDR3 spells CASSFVSASGYTF. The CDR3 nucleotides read TGTGCCAGCAGCTTTGTAAGCGCCTCTGGCTACACCTTC. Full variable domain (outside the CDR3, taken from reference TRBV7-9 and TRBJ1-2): DTGVSQNPRHKITKRGQNVTFRCDPISEHNRLYWYRQTLGQGPEFLTYFQNEAQLEKSRLLSDRFSAERPKGSFSTLEIQRTEQGDSAMYLCASSFVSASGYTFGSGTRLTVV.

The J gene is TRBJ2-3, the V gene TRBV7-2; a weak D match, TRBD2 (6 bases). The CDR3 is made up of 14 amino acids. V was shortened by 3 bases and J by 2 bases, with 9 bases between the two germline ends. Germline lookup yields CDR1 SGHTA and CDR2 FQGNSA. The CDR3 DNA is TGTGCCAGCAGCTTCGGCGGGACCACAGATACGCAGTATTTT. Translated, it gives CASSFGGTTDTQYF. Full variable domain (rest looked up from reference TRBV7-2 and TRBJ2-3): GAGVSQSPSNKVTEKGKDVELRCDPISGHTALYWYRQSLGQGLEFLIYFQGNSAPDKSGLPSDRFSAERTGGSVSTLTIQRTQQEDSAVYLCASSFGGTTDTQYFGPGTRLTVL.

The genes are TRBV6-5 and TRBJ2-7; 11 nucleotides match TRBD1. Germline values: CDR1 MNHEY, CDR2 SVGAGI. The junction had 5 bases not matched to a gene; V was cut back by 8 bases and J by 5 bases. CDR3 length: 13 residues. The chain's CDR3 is CASRTGGENEQYF. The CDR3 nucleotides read TGTGCCAGCCGGACAGGGGGCGAAAACGAGCAGTACTTC.

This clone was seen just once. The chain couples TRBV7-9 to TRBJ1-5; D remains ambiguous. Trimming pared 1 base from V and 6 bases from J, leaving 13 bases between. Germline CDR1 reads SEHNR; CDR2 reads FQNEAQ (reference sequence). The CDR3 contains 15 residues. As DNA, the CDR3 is TGTGCCAGCAGCTTAGATGGACTTACCGGTCAGCCCCAGCATTTT. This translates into CASSLDGLTGQPQHF.

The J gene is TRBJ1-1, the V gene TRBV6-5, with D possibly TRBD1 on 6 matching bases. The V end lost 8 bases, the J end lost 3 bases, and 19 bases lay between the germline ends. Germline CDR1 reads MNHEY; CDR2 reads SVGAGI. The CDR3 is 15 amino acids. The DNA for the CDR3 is TGTGCCAGCGACGGACAGCCGGAAGGGGACACTGAAGCTTTCTTT. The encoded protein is CASDGQPEGDTEAFF.

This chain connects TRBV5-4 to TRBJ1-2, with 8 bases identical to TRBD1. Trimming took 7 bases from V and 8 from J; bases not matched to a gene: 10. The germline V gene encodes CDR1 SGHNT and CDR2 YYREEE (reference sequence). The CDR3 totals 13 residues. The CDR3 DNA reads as TGTGCCAGCGCACGGGACAGGATAAGCGGCTACACCTTC. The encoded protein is CASARDRISGYTF. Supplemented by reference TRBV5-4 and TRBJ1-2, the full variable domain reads ETGVTQSPTHLIKTRGQQVTLRCSSQSGHNTVSWYQQALGQGPQFIFQYYREEENGRGNFPPRFSGLQFPNYSSELNVNALELDDSALYLCASARDRISGYTFGSGTRLTVV.

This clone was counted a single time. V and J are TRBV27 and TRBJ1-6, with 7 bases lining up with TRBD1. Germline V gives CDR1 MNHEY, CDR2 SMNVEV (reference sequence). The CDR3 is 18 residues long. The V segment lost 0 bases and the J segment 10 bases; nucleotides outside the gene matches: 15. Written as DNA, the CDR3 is TGTGCCAGCAGTTTATCCCAAAGAGGGGGCTGGACGTCCTCACCCCTCCACTTT. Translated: CASSLSQRGGWTSSPLHF.

Here the CDR3 DNA reads TGTGCCAGCAGTGAAGCGGGGGCTTCCTACGAGCAGTACTTC. This sequence encodes CASSEAGASYEQYF. The genes are TRBV6-1 and TRBJ2-7; perhaps TRBD1 as D (6 bases). The CDR3 length is 14 residues. V lost 0 bases and J lost 1, with 7 bases in between. The germline CDR1 and CDR2 sequences are MNHNS and SASEGT.

The CDR3 bases are TGTGCCACCAGTGGACAGGGGAACACCGGGGAGCTGTTTTTT. Its protein product is CATSGQGNTGELFF. The chain carries TRBV24-1 and TRBJ2-2; 7 nucleotides align to TRBD1. Trimming removed 5 bases from V and 1 base from J; junction bases left unmatched: 0. The CDR3 totals 14 residues. The germline V gene encodes CDR1 KGHDR and CDR2 SFDVKD.

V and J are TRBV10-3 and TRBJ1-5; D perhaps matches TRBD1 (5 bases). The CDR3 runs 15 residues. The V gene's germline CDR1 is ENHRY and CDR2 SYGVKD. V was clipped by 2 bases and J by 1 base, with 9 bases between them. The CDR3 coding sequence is TGTGCCATCAGTGAGGAAAGGGGAAGCAATCAGCCCCAGCATTTT. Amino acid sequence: CAISEERGSNQPQHF.

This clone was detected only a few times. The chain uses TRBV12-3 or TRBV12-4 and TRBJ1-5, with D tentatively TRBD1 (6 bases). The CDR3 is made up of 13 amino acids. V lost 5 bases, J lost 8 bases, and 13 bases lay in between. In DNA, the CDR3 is TGTGCCAGCAGTGACAGGTCGCGGAAGCCCCAGCATTTT. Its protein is CASSDRSRKPQHF.

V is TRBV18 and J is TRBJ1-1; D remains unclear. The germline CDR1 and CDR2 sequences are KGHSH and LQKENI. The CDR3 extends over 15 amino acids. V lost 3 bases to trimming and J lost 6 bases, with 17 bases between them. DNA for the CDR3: TGTGCCAGCTCACCCACGATTGGCGGTCTCTCTGAAGCTTTCTTT. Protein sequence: CASSPTIGGLSEAFF.

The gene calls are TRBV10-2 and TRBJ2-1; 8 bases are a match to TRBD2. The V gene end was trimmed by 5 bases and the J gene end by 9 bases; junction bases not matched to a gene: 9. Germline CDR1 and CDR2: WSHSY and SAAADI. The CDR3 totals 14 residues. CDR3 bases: TGCGCCAGCAGTAATACTCGGGAGGGCGGTGAGCAGTTCTTC. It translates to CASSNTREGGEQFF.

DNA for the CDR3: TGTGCCAGCAGTGAACTTACAGGGACTGAAGCTTTCTTT. Its translation: CASSELTGTEAFF. The V and J genes are TRBV2 and TRBJ1-1; D is perhaps TRBD1 (6 bases). Germline CDR1 is SNHLY and CDR2 is FYNNEI. The CDR3 covers 13 residues. The germline V and J ends were trimmed by 2 bases and 5 bases, with 9 bases remaining between them.

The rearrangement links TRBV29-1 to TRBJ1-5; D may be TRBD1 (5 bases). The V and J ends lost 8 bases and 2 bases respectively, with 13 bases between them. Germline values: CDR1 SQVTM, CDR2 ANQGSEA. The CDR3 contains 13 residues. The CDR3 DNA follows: TGCAGCCCGGAGCAGGGCGGCAATCAGCCCCAGCATTTT. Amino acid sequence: CSPEQGGNQPQHF. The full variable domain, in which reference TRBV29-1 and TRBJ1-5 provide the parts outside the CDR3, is SAVISQKPSRDICQRGTSLTIQCQVDSQVTMMFWYRQQPGQSLTLIATANQGSEATYESGFVIDKFPISRPNLTFSTLTVSNMSPEDSSIYLCSPEQGGNQPQHFGDGTRLSIL.

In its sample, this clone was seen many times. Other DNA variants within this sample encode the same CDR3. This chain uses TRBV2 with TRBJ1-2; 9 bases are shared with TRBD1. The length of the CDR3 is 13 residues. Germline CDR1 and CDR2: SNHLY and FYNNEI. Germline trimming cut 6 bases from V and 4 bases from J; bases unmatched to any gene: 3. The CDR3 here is CASRGQGIYGYTF. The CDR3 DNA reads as TGTGCCAGCAGGGGACAGGGCATCTATGGCTACACCTTC.

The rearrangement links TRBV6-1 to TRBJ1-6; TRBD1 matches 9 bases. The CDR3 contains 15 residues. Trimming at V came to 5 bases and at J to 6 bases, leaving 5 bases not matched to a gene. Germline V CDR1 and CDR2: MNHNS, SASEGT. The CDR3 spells CASSRKGQGNSPLHF. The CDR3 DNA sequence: TGTGCCAGCAGTCGCAAGGGACAGGGTAATTCACCCCTCCACTTT.

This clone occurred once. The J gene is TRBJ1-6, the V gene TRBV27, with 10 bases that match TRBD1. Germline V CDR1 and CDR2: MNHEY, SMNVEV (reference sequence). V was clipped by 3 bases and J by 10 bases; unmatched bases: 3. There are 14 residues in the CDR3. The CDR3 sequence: CASSLDRGGSPLHF. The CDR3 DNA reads TGTGCCAGCAGTTTGGACAGGGGGGGCTCACCCCTCCACTTT.

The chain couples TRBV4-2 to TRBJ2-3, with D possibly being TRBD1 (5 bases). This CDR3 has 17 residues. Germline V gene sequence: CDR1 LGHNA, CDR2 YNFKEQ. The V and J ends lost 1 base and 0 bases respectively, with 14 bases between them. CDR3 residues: CASSQAPDTPSTDTQYF. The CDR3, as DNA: TGTGCCAGCAGCCAAGCTCCGGACACGCCTAGCACAGATACGCAGTATTTT.

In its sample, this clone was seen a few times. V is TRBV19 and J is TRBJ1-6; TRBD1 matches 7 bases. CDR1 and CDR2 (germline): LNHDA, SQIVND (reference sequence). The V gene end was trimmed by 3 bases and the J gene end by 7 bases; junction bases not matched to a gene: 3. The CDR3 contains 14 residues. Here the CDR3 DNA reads TGTGCCAGTAGTATCCAGGGACAGAATTCACCCCTCCACTTT. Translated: CASSIQGQNSPLHF.

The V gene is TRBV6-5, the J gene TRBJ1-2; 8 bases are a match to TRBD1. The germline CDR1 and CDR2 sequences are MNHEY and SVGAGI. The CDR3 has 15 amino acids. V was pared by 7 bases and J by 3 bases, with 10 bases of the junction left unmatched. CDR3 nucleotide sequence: TGTGCCAGCACCCAAGGGGCAGGGGGCGACTATGGCTACACCTTC. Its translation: CASTQGAGGDYGYTF.

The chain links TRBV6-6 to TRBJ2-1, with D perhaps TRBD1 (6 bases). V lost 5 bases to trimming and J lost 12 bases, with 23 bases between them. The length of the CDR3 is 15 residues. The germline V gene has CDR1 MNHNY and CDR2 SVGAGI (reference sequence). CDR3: CASSPGTRVNDGQFF. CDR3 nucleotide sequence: TGTGCCAGCAGTCCTGGGACACGGGTCAATGATGGGCAGTTCTTC.

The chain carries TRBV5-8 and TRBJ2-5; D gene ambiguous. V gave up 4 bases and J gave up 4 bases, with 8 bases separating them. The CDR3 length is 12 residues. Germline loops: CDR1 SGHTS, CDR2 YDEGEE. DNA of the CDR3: TGTGCCAGCAGCCCAAACGGAGAGACCCAGTACTTC. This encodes CASSPNGETQYF. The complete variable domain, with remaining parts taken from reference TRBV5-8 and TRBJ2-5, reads EAGVTQSPTHLIKTRGQQATLRCSPISGHTSVYWYQQALGLGLQFLLWYDEGEERNRGNFPPRFSGRQFPNYSSELNVNALELEDSALYLCASSPNGETQYFGPGTRLLVL.